These 31 T cell receptor beta chains came from one sample sequenced in a study of blood T cells in healthy people across ages (dated by TCRdb to about 2015). Library preparation was by 5' RACE. Data came from an Illumina HiSeq 2500. The second PCR ran for about 6 to 12 cycles and used a J-beta primer mix along with a sample-barcoded 5' primer. TCRdb reran the public reads through fastp at Q25 and MiXCR, keeping productive beta chains. For every CDR3 protein sequence, its rows merge into one entry that carries the most common genes and DNA. The sample records about 1.5 million distinct CDR3 sequences, roughly 43% of which are singletons. In total, the top ten clones hold over 3.5% of the sample. Sequenced sample: blood. Receptors originate from a woman between 18 and 30 years old in good health.

Only a few counts were recorded for this clonotype. The V gene is TRBV7-3, the J gene TRBJ2-1, with no clear D. This CDR3 is 14 amino acids long. Trimming removed 0 bases at V and 5 bases at J, with 8 bases between. CDR1 is SGHTA and CDR2 is FQGTGA in the germline V gene. The CDR3 spells CASSLTSSNNEQFF. CDR3 bases: TGTGCCAGCAGCTTAACTAGCAGTAACAATGAGCAGTTCTTC.

The chain recombines TRBV2 with TRBJ2-3; 7 positions agree with TRBD1. Germline-derived CDR1 and CDR2 are SNHLY and FYNNEI. After removal of 4 bases from V and 10 bases from J, the junction contained 5 bases not matched to a gene. The CDR3 sequence is 12 residues long. The CDR3 sequence: CASSADRAAQYF. CDR3 nucleotide sequence: TGTGCCAGCAGTGCAGACAGGGCCGCGCAGTATTTT.

This clonotype was found once. J is TRBJ2-3 and V is TRBV10-3; D not certain. The CDR3 is 15 amino acids. The germline V and J ends were trimmed by 0 bases and 2 bases, with 9 bases remaining between them. CDR1 ENHRY and CDR2 SYGVKD come from the germline V gene. The CDR3 here is CAISESGSLTDTQYF. The DNA for the CDR3 is TGTGCCATCAGTGAGTCGGGGTCCCTCACAGATACGCAGTATTTT.

This clonotype has a handful of counts. This chain links TRBV3-1 with TRBJ2-4, with 7 bases aligning to TRBD2. The DNA end favors TRBJ2-7, so the J call may be wrong. Germline V gene data show CDR1 as LGHDT and CDR2 as YNNKEL (reference sequence). The CDR3 totals 15 residues. The CDR3 region has the DNA TGTGCCAGCAGCCCCCAACTAGCGAGAGGGGCCGAGCAGTACTTC. It codes for CASSPQLARGAEQYF.

This sequence joins TRBV9 and TRBJ2-2, with 11 bases identical to TRBD1. The V segment lost 3 bases and the J segment 7 bases; nucleotides outside the gene matches: 5. This CDR3 comprises 15 residues. Germline CDR1 SGDLS, CDR2 YYNGEE. The CDR3 nucleotides read TGTGCCAGCAGCGCGGACAGGGGGCGGATCGGGGAGCTGTTTTTT. Amino acid sequence: CASSADRGRIGELFF.

The chain recombines TRBV7-2 with TRBJ2-3; TRBD2 matches 8 bases. Trimming removed 5 bases from V and 2 bases from J; junction bases left unmatched: 6. The CDR3 is 15 amino acids. Looked up from germline, CDR1 is SGHTA and CDR2 is FQGNSA. As DNA, the CDR3 is TGTGCCAGCAGCGGACAGCGGGGGACCACAGATACGCAGTATTTT. It codes for CASSGQRGTTDTQYF.

This clonotype turned up a few times. The chain couples TRBV7-9 to TRBJ2-7; 8 nucleotides agree with TRBD1. CDR1 SEHNR and CDR2 FQNEAQ come from the germline V gene (reference sequence). V was clipped by 6 bases and J by 5 bases; unmatched bases: 6. The length of the CDR3 is 13 residues. CDR3 in DNA: TGTGCCAGCAGTTTGACAGGGGCTCACGAGCAGTACTTC. Amino acids: CASSLTGAHEQYF.

In its sample, this clonotype was seen once. CDR3 protein: CASSEFGSTEAFF. CDR3 DNA sequence: TGTGCCAGCAGTGAGTTTGGAAGTACTGAAGCTTTCTTT. V gene TRBV25-1 combines with J gene TRBJ1-1; D not resolved. V shed 3 bases and J shed 5 bases, with 10 bases lying between them. This CDR3 is 13 amino acids long. Per germline, CDR1 MGHDK and CDR2 SYGVNS.

This chain joins TRBV9 and TRBJ2-7; 8 bases fit TRBD1. The CDR3 covers 18 residues. The germline gives CDR1 SGDLS, CDR2 YYNGEE. With V trimmed by 3 bases and J by 2 bases, 16 bases remained unmatched. The CDR3 here is CASSATGAFFKRTYEQYF. The CDR3 DNA reads TGTGCCAGCAGCGCGACAGGGGCTTTTTTTAAGAGAACCTACGAGCAGTACTTC.

The table lists this clonotype with a few counts. This chain links TRBV20-1 with TRBJ1-1; D is uncertain. Trimming pared 0 bases from V and 0 bases from J, leaving 8 bases between. Per the germline V gene, CDR1 is DFQATT and CDR2 is SNEGSKA (reference sequence). The CDR3 length is 14 residues. The CDR3 nucleotides read TGCAGTGCTAGAGATGAGCGCATGAACACTGAAGCTTTCTTT. Translating it yields CSARDERMNTEAFF.

This clonotype has more than one count but fewer than ten. The CDR3 sequence is CASSQWTAYQETQYF. CDR3 DNA sequence: TGTGCCAGCAGTCAATGGACAGCGTACCAAGAGACCCAGTACTTC. The gene calls are TRBV27 and TRBJ2-5, with D tentatively TRBD1 (6 bases). V lost 5 bases, J lost 0 bases, and 13 bases lay in between. CDR3 size: 15 residues. Per the germline V gene, CDR1 is MNHEY and CDR2 is SMNVEV (reference sequence).

V gene TRBV7-2 combines with J gene TRBJ1-1, with D possibly TRBD1 on 5 matching bases. Trimming removed 5 bases from V and 5 bases from J, with 21 bases in between. CDR1 and CDR2 (germline): SGHTA, FQGNSA. This CDR3 spans 16 amino acids. The CDR3 DNA sequence: TGTGCCAGCAGCAGCTACCATGGAGGGGTTCGGACTGAAGCTTTCTTT. Protein: CASSSYHGGVRTEAFF.

The V and J genes are TRBV2 and TRBJ1-1; 10 bases match TRBD1. The CDR3 has 14 residues. Per the germline V gene, CDR1 is SNHLY and CDR2 is FYNNEI. Germline trimming cut 6 bases from V and 3 bases from J; bases unmatched to any gene: 4. The CDR3 protein is CASRGTGADTEAFF. In nucleotides, the CDR3 is TGTGCCAGCAGGGGGACAGGGGCCGACACTGAAGCTTTCTTT.

V and J are TRBV4-1 and TRBJ2-1, with 11 bases fitting TRBD2. The V gene end was trimmed by 5 bases and the J gene end by 10 bases; junction bases not matched to a gene: 13. CDR3 length equals 16 residues. Germline loops: CDR1 MGHRA, CDR2 YSYEKL. The CDR3 loop is CASSVDSGGVRKEQFF. The DNA for the CDR3 is TGCGCCAGCAGCGTCGATAGCGGGGGGGTCCGCAAGGAGCAGTTCTTC.

This chain connects TRBV24-1 to TRBJ2-3; D is ambiguous. V lost 7 bases, J lost 4 bases, and 11 bases lay in between. Germline V gene data show CDR1 as KGHDR and CDR2 as SFDVKD. There are 13 residues in the CDR3. CDR3 DNA: TGTGCCACCAGGGCCTTTGGAGCAGATACGCAGTATTTT. It yields the protein CATRAFGADTQYF.

The V and J genes are TRBV28 and TRBJ2-7; perhaps D is TRBD1 or TRBD2 (6 bases each). Near its end, the DNA agrees better with TRBJ2-5, so the J call may be wrong. The germline V gene has CDR1 MDHEN and CDR2 SYDVKM. This CDR3 region has 14 residues. The CDR3 DNA sequence: TGTGCCAGCAGTTTCCGAGGGGGGACAGAGACCCAGTACTTC. The encoded protein is CASSFRGGTETQYF.

The chain recombines TRBV6-5 with TRBJ1-2; D perhaps matches TRBD1 (5 bases). The CDR3 consists of 16 residues. The V end was cut by 5 bases, the J end by 4 bases, with 20 bases between. Per germline, CDR1 MNHEY and CDR2 SVGAGI. The CDR3 nucleotides are TGTGCCAGCAGTACTCCCTTGGAGGGACTCGGCTATGGCTACACCTTC. Translating it yields CASSTPLEGLGYGYTF.

This clonotype showed up just a few times. The chain recombines TRBV28 with TRBJ1-2, with D maybe TRBD1 (6 bases). Germline CDR1 reads MDHEN; CDR2 reads SYDVKM. V was shortened by 6 bases and J by 5 bases, with 16 bases between the two germline ends. The CDR3 runs to 14 residues. This CDR3 reads CASSPGGSLYGYTF. The CDR3 DNA is TGTGCCAGCAGCCCCGGGGGCAGCCTATATGGCTACACCTTC.

This clonotype has only a few counts. This chain links TRBV7-2 with TRBJ2-3, with 12 bases identical to TRBD2. CDR1 SGHTA and CDR2 FQGNSA come from the germline V gene. The CDR3 has 17 amino acids. The V gene end was trimmed by 0 bases and the J gene end by 5 bases; junction bases not matched to a gene: 6. The CDR3 DNA sequence: TGTGCCAGCAGCTTAGCGTCTAGCGGGGGGGTAGTAGATACGCAGTATTTT. Translated: CASSLASSGGVVDTQYF.

This clonotype showed up just a few times. The chain carries TRBV5-4 and TRBJ2-3; 11 nucleotides line up with TRBD2. Germline CDR1 and CDR2: SGHNT and YYREEE (reference sequence). The CDR3 length is 16 residues. Unmatched junction bases numbered 7, after V lost 4 bases and J lost 3 bases. The CDR3 spells CASSEGASGGTDTQYF. In DNA, the CDR3 is TGTGCCAGCAGCGAGGGGGCTAGCGGGGGGACAGATACGCAGTATTTT.

This clonotype was counted a few times. The chain is built from TRBV12-3 or TRBV12-4 and TRBJ2-1; 14 positions agree with TRBD2. The CDR3 has 17 amino acids. The V gene end was trimmed by 4 bases and the J gene end by 6 bases; junction bases not matched to a gene: 8. CDR3 bases: TGTGCCAGCAGTTGGACTAGCGGGAGGACGCCGGTCAATGAGCAGTTCTTC. It codes for CASSWTSGRTPVNEQFF.

This clonotype appeared a few times. This chain joins TRBV4-1 and TRBJ2-3; 9 nucleotides match TRBD2. Looked up from germline, CDR1 is MGHRA and CDR2 is YSYEKL. The junction had 2 bases not matched to a gene; V was cut back by 1 base and J by 0 bases. The CDR3 sequence is 16 residues long. The chain's CDR3 is CASSQVAGDSTDTQYF. The CDR3 region has the DNA TGCGCCAGCAGCCAAGTAGCGGGGGATAGCACAGATACGCAGTATTTT.

The chain employs TRBV20-1 and TRBJ2-3, with 7 bases identical to TRBD1. In germline, CDR1 is DFQATT, CDR2 SNEGSKA (reference sequence). The CDR3 is made up of 14 amino acids. V was clipped by 4 bases and J by 2 bases; unmatched bases: 6. The CDR3 DNA follows: TGCAGTGCTAACCCACAGGGGTCCACAGATACGCAGTATTTT. Protein sequence: CSANPQGSTDTQYF.

The chain recombines TRBV5-1 with TRBJ2-1, with D tentatively TRBD2 (6 bases). V gave up 6 bases and J gave up 5 bases, with 15 bases separating them. The CDR3 is 14 residues long. Looked up from germline, CDR1 is SGHRS and CDR2 is YFSETQ. The CDR3 bases are TGCGCCAGCACGCTAACCGGGGGACACAATGAGCAGTTCTTC. It codes for CASTLTGGHNEQFF.

V usage is TRBV30 and J usage is TRBJ2-7; D not certain. The germline V gene encodes CDR1 GTSNPN and CDR2 SVGIG (reference sequence). The length of the CDR3 is 12 residues. Trimming shortened V by 2 bases and J by 3 bases, and 8 bases separated the two germline ends. CDR3 DNA: TGTGCCTGGAGTTCCCAGCACTACGAGCAGTACTTC. Protein: CAWSSQHYEQYF.

DNA of the CDR3: TGTGCCAGCAGTTTCGGCTTTGGGGGTGGCTATGGCTACACCTTC. Its translation is CASSFGFGGGYGYTF. The genes are TRBV27 and TRBJ1-2; D possibly corresponds to TRBD1 (5 bases). The V gene lost 3 bases and the J gene lost 4 bases, with 15 bases spanning the gap. The length of the CDR3 is 15 residues. CDR1 is MNHEY, CDR2 SMNVEV, per germline (reference sequence).

V gene TRBV6-6 combines with J gene TRBJ2-3; no definite D call. The CDR3 runs to 13 residues. In germline, CDR1 is MNHNY, CDR2 SVGAGI (reference sequence). V was clipped by 2 bases and J by 6 bases, with 9 bases between them. The CDR3 sequence: CASSYPRRDTQYF. In DNA, the CDR3 is TGTGCCAGCAGTTACCCCCGTCGGGATACGCAGTATTTT.

V is TRBV5-1 and J is TRBJ2-3; TRBD2 is a possible D gene (6 bases). CDR1 and CDR2 (germline): SGHRS, YFSETQ. The CDR3 runs 15 residues. V lost 2 bases to trimming and J lost 5 bases, with 15 bases between them. The CDR3 DNA is TGCGCCAGCAGCTTAGGAGGGAGAGTGAGAGATACGCAGTATTTT. This encodes CASSLGGRVRDTQYF.

Here the CDR3 reads CSVGGGGNEQYF. CDR3 in DNA: TGCAGCGTTGGCGGGGGGGGTAACGAGCAGTACTTC. This chain joins TRBV29-1 and TRBJ2-7, with 9 nucleotides matching TRBD2. Germline-derived CDR1 and CDR2 are SQVTM and ANQGSEA. The CDR3 is 12 residues long. V shed 4 bases, J shed 5 bases, and the junction held 3 bases outside the gene matches.

This clonotype came up a few times. The chain has TRBV18 and TRBJ2-7, with D possibly matching TRBD1 (6 bases). Germline CDR1 KGHSH, CDR2 LQKENI. CDR3 length equals 15 residues. With 2 bases removed from V and 5 bases from J, the gap between germline ends came to 16 bases. The CDR3 region has the DNA TGTGCCAGCTCACCAAACACAGGGATTAGGAACGAGCAGTACTTC. Protein: CASSPNTGIRNEQYF.

The gene calls are TRBV7-9 and TRBJ2-1, with 10 bases fitting TRBD2. The CDR3 consists of 15 residues. The ends lost 5 bases at V and 5 bases at J; junction bases unmatched: 6. The germline CDR1 and CDR2 sequences are SEHNR and FQNEAQ (reference sequence). The CDR3 protein is CASSPGLAPNNEQFF. The CDR3 coding sequence is TGTGCCAGCAGCCCGGGACTAGCGCCAAACAATGAGCAGTTCTTC.